These T cell receptor beta chains were read from a single sample in a study of blood T cell repertoires in COVID-19. The table came from immunoSEQ multiplex PCR; TCRdb's copy has only in-frame clones and leaves some out. The data contain more than 150,000 clones, 78% of them singletons. Sequencing was done on a sample of peripheral blood. The source of these receptors is a woman over 75 with active or convalescent COVID-19. Each CDR3 is given with its conserved first and last residue. The D gene is left open where the match is weak. Not every row has a clone size; where given, it reads once, few, many or a size class.

J gene: TRBJ2-5; V gene: TRBV10-1; D gene: .; clone size: .; CDR3 DNA: TGCGCCAGCAGTGAAGGAGGGAAAGAGACCCAGTACTTC; CDR3 protein: CASSEGGKETQYF
J gene: TRBJ1-1; V gene: TRBV11-2; D gene: TRBD1; clone size: .; CDR3 DNA: TGTGCCAGCAGCTTCCCCCGGACAGGGGGCTTGACTGAAGCTTTCTTT; CDR3 protein: CASSFPRTGGLTEAFF
J gene: TRBJ1-5; V gene: TRBV25-1; D gene: .; clone size: .; CDR3 DNA: TGTGCCAGCAGCGAGGACAACCATCAGCCCCAGCATTTT; CDR3 protein: CASSEDNHQPQHF
J gene: TRBJ1-2; V gene: TRBV30; D gene: TRBD1; clone size: .; CDR3 DNA: TGTGCCTGGAGTCCAGGGACAGCCCTCTATGGCTACACCTTC; CDR3 protein: CAWSPGTALYGYTF
J gene: TRBJ1-1; V gene: TRBV12-3/TRBV12-4; D gene: TRBD1; clone size: .; CDR3 DNA: TGTGCCAGCAGACAGGGGTCGACCACTGAAGCTTTCTTT; CDR3 protein: CASRQGSTTEAFF
J gene: TRBJ2-7; V gene: TRBV28; D gene: .; clone size: many; CDR3 DNA: TGTGCCAGCAGCTCCTCGGGATCCTACGAGCAGTACTTC; CDR3 protein: CASSSSGSYEQYF
J gene: TRBJ2-5; V gene: TRBV2; D gene: .; clone size: many; CDR3 DNA: TGTGCCAGCAGTACCAGCACAGGGTATGGGACCCAGTACTTC; CDR3 protein: CASSTSTGYGTQYF
J gene: TRBJ1-4; V gene: TRBV6-1; D gene: TRBD1; clone size: .; CDR3 DNA: TGTGCCAGCAGTGAAGCTCTAGGGGGCGATGAAAAACTGTTTTTT; CDR3 protein: CASSEALGGDEKLFF
J gene: TRBJ2-7; V gene: TRBV29-1; D gene: .; clone size: .; CDR3 DNA: TGCAGCGGTGCAGGGTACCAGTATGGCGAGCAGTACTTC; CDR3 protein: CSGAGYQYGEQYF
J gene: TRBJ2-2; V gene: TRBV5-8; D gene: .; clone size: .; CDR3 DNA: TGTGCCAGCAGCTGGTTCAGGGGAGCGAACACCGGGGAGCTGTTTTTT; CDR3 protein: CASSWFRGANTGELFF
J gene: TRBJ1-1; V gene: TRBV2; D gene: .; clone size: once; CDR3 DNA: TGTGCCAGCAGTGAAAGGACGGGAAACACTGAAGCTTTCTTT; CDR3 protein: CASSERTGNTEAFF
J gene: TRBJ1-5; V gene: TRBV5-1; D gene: TRBD1; clone size: .; CDR3 DNA: TGCGCCAGCAGCCCGGGACAGGCGAATCAGCCCCAGCATTTT; CDR3 protein: CASSPGQANQPQHF
J gene: TRBJ1-2; V gene: TRBV3-1/TRBV3-2; D gene: TRBD1; clone size: .; CDR3 DNA: TGTGCCAGCAGCCAAGATGACAGGGGTAGGAAGGGCTACACCTTC; CDR3 protein: CASSQDDRGRKGYTF
J gene: TRBJ1-6; V gene: TRBV5-1; D gene: TRBD1; clone size: once; CDR3 DNA: TGCGCCAGCAGCGTTGGGCTGGACAGGGCAAATTCACCCCTCCACTTT; CDR3 protein: CASSVGLDRANSPLHF
J gene: TRBJ1-1; V gene: TRBV13; D gene: .; clone size: .; CDR3 DNA: TGTGCCAGCCGACCGGAGGGGAACACTGAAGCTTTCTTT; CDR3 protein: CASRPEGNTEAFF
J gene: TRBJ2-2; V gene: TRBV2; D gene: TRBD2; clone size: .; CDR3 DNA: TGTGCCACCAGGACTAGCGGGGGGGCAAACACCGGGGAGCTGTTTTTT; CDR3 protein: CATRTSGGANTGELFF
J gene: TRBJ2-1; V gene: TRBV28; D gene: .; clone size: once; CDR3 DNA: TGTGCCAGCAGTTTAAAGTTCGCGGGGCATTACTCCTACAATGAGCAGTTCTTC; CDR3 protein: CASSLKFAGHYSYNEQFF
J gene: TRBJ1-6; V gene: TRBV13; D gene: .; clone size: .; CDR3 DNA: TGTGCCAGCAGCTTAGGTGCCGGACTTGGTTCACCCCTCCACTTT; CDR3 protein: CASSLGAGLGSPLHF
J gene: TRBJ2-3; V gene: TRBV2; D gene: TRBD2; clone size: .; CDR3 DNA: TGTGCCAGCAGTGCGGGACTACCACCCAGCACAGATACGCAGTATTTT; CDR3 protein: CASSAGLPPSTDTQYF
J gene: TRBJ2-7; V gene: TRBV28; D gene: .; clone size: .; CDR3 DNA: TGTGCCAGCAGTTTCACGGGGGGCGGCTACGAGCAGTACTTC; CDR3 protein: CASSFTGGGYEQYF
J gene: TRBJ2-3; V gene: TRBV6-1; D gene: .; clone size: .; CDR3 DNA: TGTGCCAGCAGTGGATACAGGCTAGAAGAGACAGATACGCAGTATTTT; CDR3 protein: CASSGYRLEETDTQYF
J gene: TRBJ1-2; V gene: TRBV5-1; D gene: .; clone size: .; CDR3 DNA: TGCGCCAGCAGCTTCGCTGAGGATGGCTACACCTTC; CDR3 protein: CASSFAEDGYTF
J gene: TRBJ1-1; V gene: TRBV28; D gene: .; clone size: .; CDR3 DNA: TGTGCCTCAATCCTAGATCGAGCTCCCGTGAACACTGAAGCTTTCTTT; CDR3 protein: CASILDRAPVNTEAFF
J gene: TRBJ2-4; V gene: TRBV7-2; D gene: TRBD1; clone size: .; CDR3 DNA: TGTGCCAGCAGCACGACAGGGGGTAAAAACATTCAGTACTTC; CDR3 protein: CASSTTGGKNIQYF
J gene: TRBJ2-7; V gene: TRBV28; D gene: TRBD1; clone size: .; CDR3 DNA: TGTGCCAGCAGTCCCCAGGACAGGGACGAGCAGTACTTC; CDR3 protein: CASSPQDRDEQYF
J gene: TRBJ2-2; V gene: TRBV28; D gene: TRBD1; clone size: .; CDR3 DNA: TGTGCCAGTCGCGAATCTTTAGGACAGGGAAGAAACACCGGGGAGCTGTTTTTT; CDR3 protein: CASRESLGQGRNTGELFF
J gene: TRBJ1-2; V gene: TRBV27; D gene: .; clone size: once; CDR3 DNA: TGTGCCAGCAGTTTTGCGGGATTTAACTATGGCTACACCTTC; CDR3 protein: CASSFAGFNYGYTF
J gene: TRBJ2-7; V gene: TRBV19; D gene: .; clone size: .; CDR3 DNA: TGTGCCAGTAGTATAGATTGGGACACTGCCTACGAGCAGTACTTC; CDR3 protein: CASSIDWDTAYEQYF
J gene: TRBJ2-1; V gene: TRBV15; D gene: .; clone size: .; CDR3 DNA: TGTGCCACCAGCAGAACGCGGGGCTACAATGAGCAGTTCTTC; CDR3 protein: CATSRTRGYNEQFF
J gene: TRBJ2-7; V gene: TRBV15; D gene: .; clone size: .; CDR3 DNA: TGTGCCACCAGCAGAGTTCAGGGGGGCTCCTACGAGCAGTACTTC; CDR3 protein: CATSRVQGGSYEQYF
J gene: TRBJ1-1; V gene: TRBV7-9; D gene: .; clone size: .; CDR3 DNA: TGTGCCAGCAGCCCATGGACGACCGGGACAGAAGCTTTCTTT; CDR3 protein: CASSPWTTGTEAFF
J gene: TRBJ2-7; V gene: TRBV28; D gene: TRBD1; clone size: .; CDR3 DNA: TGTGCCAGCAGGTACGGGACAGGGGAATTCCACGAGCAGTACTTC; CDR3 protein: CASRYGTGEFHEQYF
J gene: TRBJ2-7; V gene: TRBV25-1; D gene: .; clone size: .; CDR3 DNA: TGTGCCAGCAGTGCAGAATACGAGCAGTACTTC; CDR3 protein: CASSAEYEQYF
J gene: TRBJ1-1; V gene: TRBV4-1; D gene: TRBD1; clone size: .; CDR3 DNA: TGCGCCAGCAACCACTTCGACAGGGGGCGCAGGAACACTGAAGCTTTCTTT; CDR3 protein: CASNHFDRGRRNTEAFF
J gene: TRBJ1-2; V gene: TRBV4-2; D gene: .; clone size: .; CDR3 DNA: TGTGCCAGCAGCCAACCCCGACAGGCCTATGGCTACACCTTC; CDR3 protein: CASSQPRQAYGYTF
J gene: TRBJ1-6; V gene: TRBV15; D gene: .; clone size: .; CDR3 DNA: TGTGCCACCAGCAGAGTGAACCGGGATAATTCACCCCTCCACTTT; CDR3 protein: CATSRVNRDNSPLHF
J gene: TRBJ2-7; V gene: TRBV14; D gene: TRBD1; clone size: .; CDR3 DNA: TGTGCCAGCTCCGGGACAGGGGGTTTCTACGAGCAGTACTTC; CDR3 protein: CASSGTGGFYEQYF
J gene: TRBJ1-4; V gene: TRBV7-9; D gene: .; clone size: .; CDR3 DNA: TGTGCCAGCAGCTCCCAGGGAACTGAAAAACTGTTTTTT; CDR3 protein: CASSSQGTEKLFF
J gene: TRBJ2-7; V gene: TRBV7-2; D gene: TRBD2; clone size: .; CDR3 DNA: TGTGCCAGCAGCGAAGGACTAGCGGGGGTCTACGAGCAGTACTTC; CDR3 protein: CASSEGLAGVYEQYF
J gene: TRBJ1-2; V gene: TRBV6-5; D gene: TRBD1; clone size: .; CDR3 DNA: TGTGCCAGCAGGTACACAGGGGGCAACTATGGCTACACCTTC; CDR3 protein: CASRYTGGNYGYTF
J gene: TRBJ1-2; V gene: TRBV27; D gene: TRBD1; clone size: .; CDR3 DNA: TGTGCCAGCAGTTCCCAATCGACAGGGGGTGGTTATGGCTACACCTTC; CDR3 protein: CASSSQSTGGGYGYTF
J gene: TRBJ1-1; V gene: TRBV28; D gene: TRBD1; clone size: .; CDR3 DNA: TGTGCCCACCCAGGGACAGGGGGAAAAAAAGGGGGAGAAAACACTGAAGCTTTCTTT; CDR3 protein: CAHPGTGGKKGGENTEAFF
J gene: TRBJ1-3; V gene: TRBV6-1; D gene: .; clone size: .; CDR3 DNA: TGTGCCAGCAGTGAAACTCAGGGTAGCTCTGGAAACACCATATATTTT; CDR3 protein: CASSETQGSSGNTIYF
J gene: TRBJ1-3; V gene: TRBV2; D gene: .; clone size: .; CDR3 DNA: TGTGCCAGCACCCCAAACACATTCTCTGGAAACACCATATATTTT; CDR3 protein: CASTPNTFSGNTIYF
J gene: TRBJ1-2; V gene: TRBV28; D gene: .; clone size: .; CDR3 DNA: TGTGCCAGCAGTTTGCAGGTCCGCGGGGGTTATGGCTACACCTTC; CDR3 protein: CASSLQVRGGYGYTF
J gene: TRBJ1-5; V gene: TRBV19; D gene: TRBD1; clone size: .; CDR3 DNA: TGTGCCAGTAGTATAGGGTACAGGGGGAGTAGCAATCAGCCCCAGCATTTT; CDR3 protein: CASSIGYRGSSNQPQHF
J gene: TRBJ2-3; V gene: TRBV5-1; D gene: .; clone size: .; CDR3 DNA: TGCGCCAGCAGCCCCTTGGTGGGGGGGGCCACAGATACGCAGTATTTT; CDR3 protein: CASSPLVGGATDTQYF
J gene: TRBJ1-1; V gene: TRBV28; D gene: .; clone size: .; CDR3 DNA: TGTGCCAGCAGTTTGGCAGGGATGGTCCCTGAAGCTTTCTTT; CDR3 protein: CASSLAGMVPEAFF
J gene: TRBJ2-1; V gene: TRBV2; D gene: .; clone size: .; CDR3 DNA: TGTGCCAGCAGGGAGGGGTATGAGCAGTTCTTC; CDR3 protein: CASREGYEQFF
J gene: TRBJ1-1; V gene: TRBV6-5; D gene: .; clone size: .; CDR3 DNA: TGTGCCAGCAGTTACTCTCGGGGCACTGAAGCTTTCTTT; CDR3 protein: CASSYSRGTEAFF
J gene: TRBJ1-2; V gene: TRBV4-1; D gene: TRBD1; clone size: .; CDR3 DNA: TGCGCCAGCAGTCTACCAGGGACAGGGGTTGGTGGCTACACCTTC; CDR3 protein: CASSLPGTGVGGYTF
J gene: TRBJ1-1; V gene: TRBV7-2; D gene: .; clone size: .; CDR3 DNA: TGTGCCAGCAGCTTAGAAAGGAGGGGGAACACTGAAGCTTTCTTT; CDR3 protein: CASSLERRGNTEAFF
J gene: TRBJ2-5; V gene: TRBV2; D gene: TRBD1; clone size: .; CDR3 DNA: TGTGCCAGCAGGGCGGACAGGGGCTACTATAATAGTCAAGAGACCCAGTACTTC; CDR3 protein: CASRADRGYYNSQETQYF